This is a list of T cell receptor beta chains from one sample in a study of monozygotic twins with inflammatory bowel disease. For each CDR3 protein, TCRdb gives one entry from its re-call of the 5' RACE reads, without DNA. This table lists more than 300,000 distinct CDR3 sequences. Sequenced input: blood. The receptor set was obtained from a human donor with ulcerative colitis or Crohn's disease, or a healthy co-twin of an affected twin (not recorded which). Each CDR3 is given with its conserved first and last residue.

V	J	CDR3
TRBV7-9	TRBJ1-1	CASRPPDRVNTEAFF
TRBV9	TRBJ1-2	CASSVGAEVLNYGYTF
TRBV5-8	TRBJ2-7	CASSGMRGGAGPYEQYF
TRBV19	TRBJ1-1	CASSNPGQGTPEAFF
TRBV29-1	TRBJ1-1	CSVVRQGRGPNTEAFF
TRBV6-1	TRBJ1-1	CASSKGGTMNTEAFF
TRBV28	TRBJ2-3	CASSPPWADYTDTQYF
TRBV12-3/TRBV12-4	TRBJ1-2	CASSTPQAYNYGYTF
TRBV5-1	TRBJ1-6	CASSWTRNNSPLHF
TRBV5-8	TRBJ2-1	CASSLVTYNEQFF
TRBV5-1	TRBJ2-7	CASRKSADRGYVPSYEQYF
TRBV29-1	TRBJ2-1	CSVDAGSYNEQFF
TRBV7-2	TRBJ2-1	CAILARTDEQFF
TRBV28	TRBJ2-7	CASRIRIGEQYF
TRBV6-5	TRBJ1-3	CASSYSPAGNTIYF
TRBV20-1	TRBJ2-7	CSARDGPSGSHEQYF
TRBV5-1	TRBJ2-7	CASSRGGPTQSYEQYF
TRBV5-1	TRBJ2-1	CASSFDVTGEQFF
TRBV5-1	TRBJ2-7	CASSPDGVEQYF
TRBV4-1	TRBJ2-3	CASSQDGEGFTDTQYF
TRBV6-2/TRBV6-3	TRBJ1-1	CASSYPGTGNTEAFF
TRBV5-1	TRBJ1-2	CASSLGQGVDGYTF
TRBV30	TRBJ2-2	CAWGGSNTGELFF
TRBV5-8	TRBJ2-5	CASSPTDVEETQYF
TRBV24-1	TRBJ2-4	CATSDTQGSANIQYF
TRBV24-1	TRBJ2-7	CATQKNERSYEQYF
TRBV4-3	TRBJ2-7	CASSQVGPGEKQYF
TRBV7-9	TRBJ1-4	CASSSRDRGATNEKLFF
TRBV29-1	TRBJ2-2	CSVAPGTLVGELFF
TRBV4-2	TRBJ2-7	CASSRPGTFGRDEESEQYF
TRBV5-1	TRBJ2-2	CASSGVGGTGELFF
TRBV28	TRBJ2-7	CASSSRALGEQYF
TRBV12-3/TRBV12-4	TRBJ1-1	CASSLQGTATEAFF